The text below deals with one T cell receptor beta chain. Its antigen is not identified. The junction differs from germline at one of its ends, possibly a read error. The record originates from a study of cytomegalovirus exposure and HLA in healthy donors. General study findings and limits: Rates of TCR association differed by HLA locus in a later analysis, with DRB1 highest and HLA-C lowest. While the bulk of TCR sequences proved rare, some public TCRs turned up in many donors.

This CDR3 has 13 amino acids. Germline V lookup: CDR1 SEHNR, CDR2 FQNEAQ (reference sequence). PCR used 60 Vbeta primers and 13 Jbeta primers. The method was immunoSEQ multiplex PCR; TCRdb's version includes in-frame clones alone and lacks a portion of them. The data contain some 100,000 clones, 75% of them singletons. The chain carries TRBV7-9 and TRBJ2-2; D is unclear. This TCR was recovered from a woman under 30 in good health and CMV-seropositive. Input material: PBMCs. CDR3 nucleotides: TGTTCCAGCAGCCCCCGGTACGTCGGGGAGCTGTTTTTT. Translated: CSSSPRYVGELFF.